The 27 T cell receptor beta chains listed next were all sequenced from one sample in a study of cytomegalovirus exposure and HLA in healthy donors. Vbeta (60) and Jbeta (13) primers were used in the PCR. Using immunoSEQ multiplex PCR, the repertoire was profiled, and TCRdb retains in-frame clones only, with some absent. The sample lists around 190,000 clones; over 60% were seen once. Specimen: PBMCs. The receptors stem from a woman between 40 and 50 years old in good health and CMV-seronegative.

This clone was picked up one time. The chain uses TRBV2 and TRBJ1-3; 9 nucleotides align to TRBD1. V dropped 4 bases and J dropped 4; count of bases not matched to a gene: 2. The CDR3 covers 14 residues. Germline CDR1 is SNHLY and CDR2 is FYNNEI. CDR3 bases: TGTGCCAGCAGTGGGGACAGGGCGGGAAACACCATATATTTT. Residues: CASSGDRAGNTIYF.

This chain joins TRBV5-1 and TRBJ2-1, with 10 nucleotides matching TRBD2. The CDR3 runs to 16 residues. The V segment lost 1 base and the J segment 5 bases; nucleotides outside the gene matches: 6. Germline CDR1 is SGHRS and CDR2 is YFSETQ. CDR3: CASSLSSSGGNNEQFF. The CDR3 DNA is TGCGCCAGCAGCTTGAGCTCTAGCGGGGGAAACAATGAGCAGTTCTTC.

V usage is TRBV7-2 and J usage is TRBJ1-2, with D possibly matching TRBD1 (5 bases). This CDR3 spans 15 amino acids. Germline assignment: CDR1 SGHTA and CDR2 FQGNSA. V lost 6 bases, J lost 5 bases, and 19 bases lay in between. The CDR3 here is CASREGSGRAYGYTF. The CDR3, as DNA: TGTGCCAGCAGAGAAGGCTCAGGGAGGGCATATGGCTACACCTTC.

The chain combines TRBV19 with TRBJ2-2; maybe TRBD1 (5 bases). This CDR3 has 14 amino acids. Trimming left V 2 bases short and J 10 bases short, with 14 bases between. The germline CDR1 and CDR2 sequences are LNHDA and SQIVND (reference sequence). CDR3 sequence: CASSINRAGLELFF. CDR3 bases: TGTGCCAGTAGTATAAATCGGGCAGGGTTGGAGCTGTTTTTT.

The CDR3 protein is CASSLDSGSRYEQYV. The DNA for the CDR3 is TGTGCCAGCAGCTTAGATAGCGGGAGTAGGTACGAGCAGTACGTC. V usage is TRBV11-3 and J usage is TRBJ2-7; TRBD2 agrees at 9 bases. Per germline, CDR1 SGHNT and CDR2 YENEEA. V trimming: 0 bases; J trimming: 4 bases; junction bases outside the gene matches: 4. The CDR3 spans 15 residues.

The genes are TRBV7-2 and TRBJ2-3, with 10 positions matching TRBD2. This CDR3 has 15 amino acids. Germline-derived CDR1 and CDR2 are SGHTA and FQGNSA. V lost 5 bases to trimming and J lost 8 bases; unmatched junction nucleotides: 10. The chain's CDR3 is CASSPRLAGVGTQYF. CDR3 nucleotide sequence: TGTGCCAGCAGCCCCAGGCTAGCGGGAGTAGGTACGCAGTATTTT.

For this clone: The sample holds other DNA sequences that translate to the same CDR3. The rearrangement links TRBV9 to TRBJ1-3, with D unclear. V was pared by 0 bases and J by 0 bases, with 7 bases between. Germline assignment: CDR1 SGDLS and CDR2 YYNGEE. The CDR3 consists of 15 residues. The CDR3 coding sequence is TGTGCCAGCAGCGTAGCTCCAGGCTCTGGAAACACCATATATTTT. It yields the protein CASSVAPGSGNTIYF.

The chain combines TRBV7-2 with TRBJ2-3; 8 bases match TRBD1. The germline V gene has CDR1 SGHTA and CDR2 FQGNSA. Trimming at V came to 5 bases and at J to 2 bases, leaving 6 bases not matched to a gene. This CDR3 is 15 amino acids long. In nucleotides, the CDR3 is TGTGCCAGCAGCCTAGGACAGGGCATCACAGATACGCAGTATTTT. It codes for CASSLGQGITDTQYF.

The J gene is TRBJ1-5, the V gene TRBV18; D is undetermined. CDR3 length equals 14 residues. Trimming removed 0 bases at V and 3 bases at J, with 6 bases between. Germline values: CDR1 KGHSH, CDR2 LQKENI. CDR3 sequence (DNA): TGTGCCAGCTCACCACCGGGAGACAATCAGCCCCAGCATTTT. Protein: CASSPPGDNQPQHF.

The V and J genes are TRBV29-1 and TRBJ2-7; 9 bases are shared with TRBD1. The CDR3 runs to 13 residues. Germline loops: CDR1 SQVTM, CDR2 ANQGSEA. V was pared by 5 bases and J by 3 bases, with 5 bases of the junction left unmatched. CDR3 in DNA: TGCAGCGTTAAACAGGGGGCGAACTACGAGCAGTACTTC. Its protein product is CSVKQGANYEQYF.

This chain joins TRBV28 and TRBJ1-4, with 10 bases aligning to TRBD1. This CDR3 comprises 15 residues. Germline V gene sequence: CDR1 MDHEN, CDR2 SYDVKM. Trimming took 7 bases from V and 8 from J; bases not matched to a gene: 10. CDR3 DNA: TGTGCCAGCACAACGCCGGGACAGGGGCCCGAAAAACTGTTTTTT. Translated, it gives CASTTPGQGPEKLFF.

The chain employs TRBV5-1 and TRBJ1-2; the D gene is possibly TRBD1 (5 bases). CDR1 is SGHRS, CDR2 YFSETQ, per germline. Deletions cut 3 bases from V and 14 bases from J, with 14 bases between. The CDR3 runs 11 residues. CDR3 nucleotides: TGCGCCAGCAGCTCAAATCGGGACTATACCTTC. It codes for CASSSNRDYTF.

The chain is built from TRBV7-9 and TRBJ2-2; D not resolved. The CDR3 spans 11 residues. Germline V gene lookup returns CDR1 SEHNR and CDR2 FQNEAQ (reference sequence). The CDR3 spells CSNGNTGELFF. The CDR3 DNA sequence: TGTTCCAACGGGAACACCGGGGAGCTGTTTTTT.

This clone was detected a few times. V is TRBV19 and J is TRBJ2-2; D is possibly TRBD1 (6 bases). The germline CDR1 and CDR2 sequences are LNHDA and SQIVND (reference sequence). The CDR3 extends over 14 amino acids. Trimming cost V 5 bases and J 2 bases, with 9 bases left between them. CDR3 residues: CASSLRGNTGELFF. As DNA, the CDR3 is TGTGCCAGTAGTCTCAGGGGAAACACCGGGGAGCTGTTTTTT.

The genes are TRBV4-3 and TRBJ1-6, with D uncertain. Looked up from germline, CDR1 is LGHNA and CDR2 is YSLEER. V was pared by 1 base and J by 6 bases, with 10 bases between. The CDR3 has 15 residues. The CDR3 DNA reads as TGCGCCAGCAGCCAAGGGGAGTTGGTTAATTCACCCCTCCACTTT. It specifies CASSQGELVNSPLHF.

The V call is TRBV30, the J call TRBJ2-5; possible D gene TRBD2, 6 bases. Germline V lookup: CDR1 GTSNPN, CDR2 SVGIG (reference sequence). The CDR3 contains 14 residues. Trimming stripped 4 bases from V and 2 bases from J, with 14 bases between. CDR3: CAWMGDGLQETQYF. The DNA of the CDR3 is TGTGCCTGGATGGGGGACGGACTACAAGAGACCCAGTACTTC.

V is TRBV4-3 and J is TRBJ1-2; 9 nucleotides align to TRBD1. Germline-derived CDR1 and CDR2 are LGHNA and YSLEER. The CDR3 length is 15 residues. V gave up 0 bases and J gave up 4 bases; unmatched junction bases: 3. CDR3 sequence reads: CASSQDMTGGYGYTF. For the CDR3, the DNA is TGCGCCAGCAGCCAAGATATGACAGGGGGCTATGGCTACACCTTC.

V gene TRBV18 combines with J gene TRBJ2-2, with D hard to call. The V and J ends lost 1 base and 8 bases respectively, with 8 bases between them. CDR1 is KGHSH, CDR2 LQKENI, per germline. The CDR3 spans 13 residues. In nucleotides, the CDR3 is TGTGCCAGCTCACCACTTTCTATAGGGGAGCTGTTTTTT. Translated: CASSPLSIGELFF. Supplemented by reference TRBV18 and TRBJ2-2, the full variable domain reads NAGVMQNPRHLVRRRGQEARLRCSPMKGHSHVYWYRQLPEEGLKFMVYLQKENIIDESGMPKERFSAEFPKEGPSILRIQQVVRGDSAAYFCASSPLSIGELFFGEGSRLTVL.

This clone was seen only a few times. The gene calls are TRBV7-3 and TRBJ2-3; D is possibly TRBD2 (5 bases). V was pared by 1 base and J by 2 bases, with 10 bases between. The germline V gene has CDR1 SGHTA and CDR2 FQGTGA. The CDR3 length is 15 residues. CDR3 residues: CASSLSGWNTDTQYF. DNA for the CDR3: TGTGCCAGCAGCTTAAGCGGGTGGAACACAGATACGCAGTATTTT.

This clone showed up just a few times. The chain combines TRBV6-6 with TRBJ2-1; D ambiguous. V lost 5 bases to trimming and J lost 0 bases, with 11 bases between them. This CDR3 region has 15 residues. The V gene's germline CDR1 is MNHNY and CDR2 SVGAGI (reference sequence). Written as DNA, the CDR3 is TGTGCCAGCAGTCCTGCCTACCACTCCTACAATGAGCAGTTCTTC. Residues: CASSPAYHSYNEQFF.

This clone was counted between two and nine times. The chain carries TRBV9 and TRBJ2-3; 7 nucleotides agree with TRBD1. Unmatched junction bases numbered 10, after V lost 4 bases and J lost 2 bases. Germline V gives CDR1 SGDLS, CDR2 YYNGEE. This CDR3 has 16 amino acids. The CDR3 bases are TGTGCCAGCAGCCACGGGACAGCTCCTTCCACAGATACGCAGTATTTT. Translation gives CASSHGTAPSTDTQYF.

The V and J genes are TRBV4-3 and TRBJ1-1; TRBD1 aligns across 8 bases. V was pared by 0 bases and J by 11 bases, with 14 bases of the junction left unmatched. Germline CDR1 and CDR2: LGHNA and YSLEER. This CDR3 spans 16 amino acids. CDR3 region: CASSQDLRTGPREAFF. The CDR3 DNA follows: TGCGCCAGCAGCCAAGATCTAAGGACAGGGCCTCGGGAGGCTTTCTTT.

CDR3 DNA: TGTGCCAGCAGCTTCCTACGCACAGATACGCAGTATTTT. Translated, it gives CASSFLRTDTQYF. The rearrangement links TRBV7-2 to TRBJ2-3; D is undetermined. V was clipped by 3 bases and J by 1 base, with 5 bases between them. Germline loops: CDR1 SGHTA, CDR2 FQGNSA. This CDR3 region has 13 residues.

This rearrangement joins TRBV19 to TRBJ2-1, with a possible D match to TRBD2 (6 bases). This CDR3 region has 14 residues. Germline V gives CDR1 LNHDA, CDR2 SQIVND (reference sequence). Trimming took 7 bases from V and 8 from J, leaving 18 bases between them. In DNA form, the CDR3 reads TGTGCCAGTACTCCTGCGGGGCTGCGGGATGAGCAGTTCTTC. Amino acid sequence: CASTPAGLRDEQFF.

The rearrangement joins TRBV9 to TRBJ2-1; TRBD2 is a possible D gene (5 bases). With 4 bases removed from V and 10 bases from J, the gap between germline ends came to 21 bases. Germline-derived CDR1 and CDR2 are SGDLS and YYNGEE. This CDR3 region has 15 residues. In nucleotides, the CDR3 is TGTGCCAGCAGCTCAATCGGACTTGGAGGTGAAGAGCAGTTCTTC. Amino acids: CASSSIGLGGEEQFF.

This clone was recorded only once. The genes are TRBV6-4 and TRBJ2-3; TRBD1 agrees at 10 bases. CDR3 length equals 17 residues. In germline, CDR1 is MRHNA, CDR2 SNTAGT. The junction had 5 bases not matched to a gene; V was cut back by 2 bases and J by 0 bases. The CDR3 reads CASSDRGQGTSTDTQYF. The CDR3 DNA reads TGTGCCAGCAGTGACCGGGGACAGGGGACTAGCACAGATACGCAGTATTTT.

Details on this clone: Other DNA sequences in this sample translate to the same CDR3. The CDR3 region is CAWSVQGGGEKLFF. The CDR3 coding sequence is TGTGCCTGGAGTGTACAAGGGGGCGGTGAAAAACTGTTTTTT. V and J are TRBV30 and TRBJ1-4; TRBD1 aligns across 7 bases. Looked up from germline, CDR1 is GTSNPN and CDR2 is SVGIG (reference sequence). The CDR3 runs 14 residues. The V and J ends lost 0 bases and 7 bases, in that order; junction bases with no gene match: 5.